Presented here are 26 T cell receptor beta chains from one specimen sequenced in a study of T-cell reconstitution after alpha-beta-depleted transplantation in children. The library targeted TCRbeta and was prepared with unique molecular identifiers. From the PCR reads, TCRdb called clonotypes with MiXCR, one entry per CDR3 protein. This table holds 200,000 to 250,000 distinct CDR3 sequences, roughly a tenth found once. Here the sequenced sample was PBMCs from the stem cell graft donor, taken from the stem cell graft. These receptors were obtained from a human donor who donated a stem cell graft to a child with acute lymphoblastic leukemia.

This rearrangement joins TRBV12-3 or TRBV12-4 to TRBJ2-3; D gene ambiguous. CDR3 size: 13 residues. Deletions cut 6 bases from V and 2 bases from J, with 9 bases between. CDR3 amino acids: CASRPGATDTQYF. DNA for the CDR3: TGTGCCAGCAGACCTGGTGCCACAGATACGCAGTATTTT.

This clonotype was counted ten times or more. The gene calls are TRBV12-3 or TRBV12-4 and TRBJ2-3; 7 bases fit TRBD1. The V gene end was trimmed by 3 bases and the J gene end by 5 bases; junction bases not matched to a gene: 2. The CDR3 is 13 amino acids. For the CDR3, the DNA is TGTGCCAGCAGTTTGGACAGGCGAGATACGCAGTATTTT. It encodes CASSLDRRDTQYF.

The chain uses TRBV7-7 and TRBJ2-1; TRBD2 matches at 9 bases. CDR1 and CDR2 (germline): SSHAT, FNYEAQ (reference sequence). Trimming removed 0 bases from V and 4 bases from J; junction bases left unmatched: 13. This CDR3 region has 19 residues. The CDR3 nucleotides read TGTGCCAGCAGCTTAGCACCCCTCGGCGGGGGGGTTATATACAATGAGCAGTTCTTC. This gives the protein CASSLAPLGGGVIYNEQFF.

This rearrangement joins TRBV6-2 or TRBV6-3 to TRBJ2-4; D is uncertain. The germline V and J ends were trimmed by 2 bases and 5 bases, with 4 bases remaining between them. Germline V gives CDR1 MNHEY, CDR2 SVGEGT. The CDR3 has 12 amino acids. Written as DNA, the CDR3 is TGTGCCAGCAGTTACGGGGAAAACATTCAGTACTTC. It codes for CASSYGENIQYF.

This clonotype was seen many times. The J gene is TRBJ2-3, the V gene TRBV5-6; 8 bases line up with TRBD1. The germline V gene has CDR1 SGHDT and CDR2 YYEEEE. The CDR3 is 14 residues long. V lost 4 bases to trimming and J lost 12 bases; unmatched junction nucleotides: 13. The CDR3 DNA is TGTGCCAGCAGCCCGATACAAGAACAGGGGGATCAGTATTTT. It specifies CASSPIQEQGDQYF.

This clonotype showed up many times. The V and J genes are TRBV20-1 and TRBJ2-3; D gene uncertain. CDR3 length equals 13 residues. CDR1 is DFQATT and CDR2 is SNEGSKA in the germline V gene (reference sequence). V lost 5 bases and J lost 1, with 10 bases in between. In nucleotides, the CDR3 is TGCAGTGCTCTTCGAAGCGGCACAGATACGCAGTATTTT. Translation gives CSALRSGTDTQYF.

J is TRBJ2-3 and V is TRBV5-6; 7 positions match TRBD1. This CDR3 is 14 amino acids long. Germline V gives CDR1 SGHDT, CDR2 YYEEEE. V shed 3 bases and J 2 bases; nucleotides not matched to a gene: 3. CDR3 in DNA: TGTGCCAGCAGCTCGACAGGGACCACAGATACGCAGTATTTT. Protein sequence: CASSSTGTTDTQYF.

CDR3: CASSLTRGIQPQHF. As DNA, the CDR3 is TGTGCCAGCAGTTTAACCAGGGGAATCCAGCCCCAGCATTTT. J is TRBJ1-5 and V is TRBV6-5; D is perhaps TRBD1 (6 bases). This CDR3 is 14 amino acids long. The V and J ends lost 4 bases and 7 bases respectively, with 14 bases between them. Per germline, CDR1 MNHEY and CDR2 SVGAGI.

This clonotype showed up many times. The V gene is TRBV18, the J gene TRBJ1-2, with a tentative D call TRBD1 (5 bases). V lost 5 bases and J lost 4, with 17 bases in between. This CDR3 has 15 residues. The germline CDR1 and CDR2 sequences are KGHSH and LQKENI. The CDR3 loop reads CASSFQQEVFYGYTF. The CDR3 DNA reads TGTGCCAGCTCATTCCAACAGGAAGTCTTCTATGGCTACACCTTC.

This clonotype came up many times. The V gene is TRBV20-1, the J gene TRBJ2-7; no clear D. CDR1 and CDR2 from the germline V gene are DFQATT and SNEGSKA (reference sequence). This CDR3 is 14 amino acids long. V lost 2 bases and J lost 5, with 16 bases in between. The CDR3 DNA reads as TGCAGTGCTAGACGGACCCTTACCGCCCACGAGCAGTACTTC. Protein sequence: CSARRTLTAHEQYF.

In this sample, this clonotype turned up a few times. The chain couples TRBV10-3 to TRBJ2-6, with 12 bases fitting TRBD1. CDR1 is ENHRY and CDR2 is SYGVKD in the germline V gene. V lost 7 bases and J lost 4; bases outside the gene matches: 8. The CDR3 spans 17 residues. CDR3 in amino acids: CAIKGGTGGFGANVLTF. CDR3 DNA sequence: TGTGCCATCAAAGGCGGGACAGGGGGCTTCGGGGCCAACGTCCTGACTTTC.

About this clonotype: This may stem from a read error, because a much larger clone lies one nucleotide away. This rearrangement joins TRBV12-3 or TRBV12-4 to TRBJ1-1; 7 bases line up with TRBD1. Trimming took 7 bases from V and 1 from J; bases not matched to a gene: 18. The CDR3 spans 18 residues. CDR3 sequence (DNA): TGTGCCAGCATTCTAATCCGGGACAGCCTCAACCCGAACACTGAAGCTTTCTTT. Translating it yields CASILIRDSLNPNTEAFF.

This clonotype showed up just a few times. This rearrangement joins TRBV7-9 to TRBJ1-2; perhaps TRBD1 as D (5 bases). Looked up from germline, CDR1 is SEHNR and CDR2 is FQNEAQ (reference sequence). V shed 3 bases and J shed 6 bases, with 20 bases lying between them. The CDR3 contains 16 residues. The CDR3 sequence is CASSLRHTVPGDGYTF. CDR3 sequence (DNA): TGTGCCAGCAGCTTGCGCCACACGGTTCCGGGGGATGGCTACACCTTC.

This clonotype occurred a few times. The J gene is TRBJ2-1, the V gene TRBV6-2 or TRBV6-3, with 12 nucleotides matching TRBD2. There are 16 residues in the CDR3. After removal of 2 bases from V and 7 bases from J, the junction contained 6 bases not matched to a gene. Germline assignment: CDR1 MNHEY and CDR2 SVGEGT. The CDR3: CASSYRTSGGRNEQFF. CDR3 nucleotides: TGTGCCAGCAGTTACCGTACTAGCGGGGGGAGAAATGAGCAGTTCTTC.

This clonotype appeared many times. V is TRBV4-1 and J is TRBJ2-1, with D hard to call. From germline, CDR1 is MGHRA and CDR2 YSYEKL. The CDR3 contains 17 residues. The germline V and J ends were trimmed by 0 bases and 1 base, with 13 bases remaining between them. The CDR3: CASSQEVQEGSYNEQFF. Here the CDR3 DNA reads TGCGCCAGCAGCCAAGAGGTTCAGGAAGGGTCCTACAATGAGCAGTTCTTC.

The chain combines TRBV15 with TRBJ2-1; no firm D call. V was pared by 1 base and J by 0 bases, with 7 bases between. The CDR3 is 15 residues long. In germline, CDR1 is LNHNV, CDR2 YYDKDF (reference sequence). Here the CDR3 reads CATSRAGTSYNEQFF. Here the CDR3 DNA reads TGTGCCACCAGCAGAGCGGGCACCTCCTACAATGAGCAGTTCTTC.

This clonotype was seen only a few times. This chain links TRBV6-5 with TRBJ1-4; TRBD1 matches at 8 bases. Germline V gene data show CDR1 as MNHEY and CDR2 as SVGAGI. The CDR3 contains 14 residues. The junction had 6 bases not matched to a gene; V was cut back by 4 bases and J by 8 bases. The chain's CDR3 is CASSSPTGDEKLFF. The CDR3 DNA reads TGTGCCAGCAGTTCCCCGACAGGGGACGAAAAACTGTTTTTT.

The chain is built from TRBV29-1 and TRBJ2-7; 8 bases fit TRBD1. The germline V gene has CDR1 SQVTM and CDR2 ANQGSEA. Losses at the gene ends were 5 bases for V and 3 bases for J; bases not matched to a gene: 18. CDR3 length: 17 amino acids. CDR3 sequence reads: CSVYGTGGSPTLYEQYF. The CDR3 DNA is TGCAGCGTTTATGGTACAGGGGGTTCTCCTACCCTCTACGAGCAGTACTTC.

This clonotype was observed a few times. The chain couples TRBV12-3 or TRBV12-4 to TRBJ2-5; the match to TRBD1 covers 10 bases. Trimming at V came to 7 bases and at J to 1 base, leaving 6 bases not matched to a gene. The CDR3 contains 15 residues. The CDR3 nucleotides are TGTGCCAGCACCCCGACAGGGGGCTTCCAAGAGACCCAGTACTTC. Protein product: CASTPTGGFQETQYF.

This clonotype was picked up a small number of times. The chain is built from TRBV5-1 and TRBJ2-5; D not certain. CDR3 length equals 13 residues. Trimming left V 3 bases short and J 4 bases short, with 10 bases between. Germline CDR1 reads SGHRS; CDR2 reads YFSETQ. CDR3 bases: TGCGCCAGCAGCTACCGACGAGGAGAGACCCAGTACTTC. It specifies CASSYRRGETQYF.

This sequence joins TRBV5-1 and TRBJ1-2; D not certain. This CDR3 is built from 14 residues. CDR1 and CDR2 from the germline V gene are SGHRS and YFSETQ. V lost 0 bases and J lost 3, with 9 bases in between. CDR3 region: CASSLAGEDYGYTF. In nucleotides, the CDR3 is TGCGCCAGCAGCTTGGCCGGGGAAGACTATGGCTACACCTTC.

This clonotype turned up a few times. The V call is TRBV6-5, the J call TRBJ1-4, with 7 bases fitting TRBD1. Germline trimming cut 2 bases from V and 5 bases from J; bases unmatched to any gene: 2. The CDR3 runs to 14 residues. Per germline, CDR1 MNHEY and CDR2 SVGAGI. CDR3 sequence: CASSYEGANEKLFF. The CDR3 DNA is TGTGCCAGCAGTTACGAGGGGGCCAATGAAAAACTGTTTTTT.

Ten or more counts support this clonotype. This sequence joins TRBV10-1 and TRBJ2-7; TRBD2 might be the D (5 bases). V dropped 7 bases and J dropped 6 bases, with 13 bases sitting between them. The germline V gene has CDR1 WNHNN and CDR2 SYGVQD (reference sequence). The CDR3 contains 12 residues. The CDR3 DNA reads as TGCGCCAGCAAAGGTCGCGGAGGCGAGCAGTACTTC. This translates into CASKGRGGEQYF.

In its sample, this clonotype was seen many times. The chain uses TRBV5-1 and TRBJ1-1; D uncertain. V was clipped by 5 bases and J by 3 bases, with 20 bases between them. The V gene's germline CDR1 is SGHRS and CDR2 YFSETQ. This CDR3 contains 16 residues. The CDR3 loop is CASRFELDRRDTEAFF. As DNA, the CDR3 is TGCGCCAGCAGGTTCGAGTTGGACCGGCGGGACACTGAAGCTTTCTTT.

In this sample, this clonotype turned up a few times. The chain is built from TRBV29-1 and TRBJ2-2; D is undetermined. V lost 3 bases, J lost 6 bases, and 11 bases lay in between. The CDR3 consists of 13 residues. Germline CDR1 and CDR2: SQVTM and ANQGSEA. The DNA for the CDR3 is TGCAGCGTTGATTTGGGTGGGGCCGGGGAGCTGTTTTTT. Its protein product is CSVDLGGAGELFF.

This clonotype was recorded at least ten times. The chain links TRBV29-1 to TRBJ1-1, with D possibly TRBD1 on 5 matching bases. V was cut by 2 bases and J by 1 base, with 8 bases left in between. Germline CDR1 reads SQVTM; CDR2 reads ANQGSEA. The CDR3 extends over 13 amino acids. In nucleotides, the CDR3 is TGCAGCGTTGAAACAGGTGAGAACACTGAAGCTTTCTTT. Amino acids: CSVETGENTEAFF.